This is a list of T cell receptor beta chains from one sample in a study of blood T cells in healthy people across ages. TCRdb passed the 5' RACE reads through MiXCR, listing each CDR3 protein once. The data show about 1.4 million distinct CDR3 sequences, with almost 60% seen just once and 6.5% to 8.5% held by the top ten. The sample comprised blood. Receptors originate from a man aged 18-30 years in good health. The conserved cysteine and the conserved F or W are not part of the CDR3 here. Clone size appears in some rows only: once, few, many, or a class for an expanded clone.

size | J | V | CDR3
once | TRBJ1-2 | TRBV4-1 | ASSQELGQGGFGYT
. | TRBJ2-7 | TRBV3-1 | ASSQGDLAGAVLGDEQY
. | TRBJ2-5 | TRBV10-2 | ASMTGADETQY
. | TRBJ1-1 | TRBV5-1 | ASSDQGWDTEAF
few | TRBJ2-3 | TRBV3-1 | ASSPPDYQDTDTQY
few | TRBJ1-4 | TRBV27 | ASSLTGTGEKLF
. | TRBJ2-1 | TRBV6-2/TRBV6-3 | ASTETGTGWDEQF
few | TRBJ2-1 | TRBV6-5 | ASSYSILAGAYNEQF
. | . | TRBV6-5 | ASSGNGQGRETQY
few | TRBJ2-1 | TRBV20-1 | SAGYGEQF
few | TRBJ2-4 | TRBV27 | ASSLSRGGIQY
. | TRBJ1-4 | TRBV5-1 | ASSHAGSGPSTNEKLF
. | TRBJ2-7 | TRBV7-6 | ASSLFQGRSYEQY
. | TRBJ1-1 | TRBV7-2 | ASTSAWNTEAF
. | TRBJ2-3 | TRBV27 | ASSYLGSLGTDTQY
. | TRBJ2-5 | TRBV5-6 | ASSSLDRGLGETQY
. | TRBJ2-7 | TRBV29-1 | SVENLGEQY
. | TRBJ2-2 | TRBV7-2 | ASRGGVSGELF
. | TRBJ2-1 | TRBV7-2 | ASSLAHVGGSNEQF
few | TRBJ2-7 | TRBV13 | ASSLAASGTYEQY
. | TRBJ2-3 | TRBV2 | ASRGRVTDTQY
. | TRBJ2-1 | TRBV20-1 | SARDQQGNEQF
once | TRBJ2-7 | TRBV11-2 | ASRQRDRYYEQY
. | TRBJ1-4 | TRBV7-9 | ASRPGTDTNEKLF
few | TRBJ2-3 | TRBV20-1 | SAPSGGASTQY
. | TRBJ2-1 | TRBV7-7 | ASSASGGLEQF
. | TRBJ2-1 | TRBV10-3 | AIKASGRAHEQF
once | TRBJ1-1 | TRBV7-9 | ASSHSVMNTEAF
. | TRBJ2-5 | TRBV6-1 | ASSDDSVLRPRETQY
. | . | TRBV20-1 | SARGFERGVPEQF
. | TRBJ2-5 | TRBV3-1 | ASSLSRGRDKGQLGETQY
many | TRBJ1-1 | TRBV29-1 | SVSRGNTEAF
. | TRBJ1-3 | TRBV7-2 | ASTLLRNTIY
few | TRBJ2-3 | TRBV29-1 | SVEGDVDTQY
few | TRBJ2-4 | TRBV14 | ASSQGERGNIQY
once | TRBJ2-1 | TRBV3-1 | ASSQEGLRSNEQF
few | TRBJ2-3 | TRBV4-3 | ASSPRPPGVSTDTQY
. | TRBJ2-7 | TRBV4-1 | ASSQGAGQEITYEQY
. | TRBJ1-1 | TRBV18 | ASSPRAGTGGWNTEAF
few | TRBJ2-5 | TRBV10-3 | AIRPGRNQETQY
. | TRBJ2-1 | TRBV7-9 | ASSPIDSGPRDEQF